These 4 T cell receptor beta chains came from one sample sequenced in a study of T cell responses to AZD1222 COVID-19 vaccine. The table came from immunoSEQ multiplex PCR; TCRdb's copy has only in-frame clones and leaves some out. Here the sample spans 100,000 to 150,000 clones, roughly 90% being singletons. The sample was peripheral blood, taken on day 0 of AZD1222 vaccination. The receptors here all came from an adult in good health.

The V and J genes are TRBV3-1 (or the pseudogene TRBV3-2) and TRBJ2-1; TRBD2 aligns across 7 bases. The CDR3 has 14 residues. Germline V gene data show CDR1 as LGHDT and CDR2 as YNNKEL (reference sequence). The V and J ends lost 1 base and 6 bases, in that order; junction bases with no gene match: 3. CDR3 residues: CASSQGTRGNEQFF. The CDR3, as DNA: TGTGCCAGCAGCCAAGGGACTAGAGGCAATGAGCAGTTCTTC.

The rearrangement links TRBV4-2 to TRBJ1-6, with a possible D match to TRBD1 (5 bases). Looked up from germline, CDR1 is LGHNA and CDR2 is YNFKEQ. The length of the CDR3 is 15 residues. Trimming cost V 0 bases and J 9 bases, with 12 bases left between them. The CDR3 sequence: CASSQDRGVGSPLHF. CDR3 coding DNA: TGTGCCAGCAGCCAAGACCGAGGGGTTGGTTCACCCCTCCACTTT.

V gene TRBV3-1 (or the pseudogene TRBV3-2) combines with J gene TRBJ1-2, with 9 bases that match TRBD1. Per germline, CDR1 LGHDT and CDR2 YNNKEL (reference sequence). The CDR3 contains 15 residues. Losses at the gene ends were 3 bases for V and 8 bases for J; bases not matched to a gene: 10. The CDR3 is CASSQRELDRGGYTF. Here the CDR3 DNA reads TGTGCCAGCAGCCAGAGGGAATTGGACAGGGGAGGCTACACCTTC.

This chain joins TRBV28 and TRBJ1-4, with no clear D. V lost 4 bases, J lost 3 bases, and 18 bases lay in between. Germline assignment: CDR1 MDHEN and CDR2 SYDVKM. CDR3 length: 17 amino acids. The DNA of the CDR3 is TGTGCCAGCAGTTCCTATTCGCGGGGTCCGGCTAATGAAAAACTGTTTTTT. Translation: CASSSYSRGPANEKLFF.